Listed here are 18 T cell receptor beta chains from one sample, sequenced in a study of CDR3 diversity in severe acne. MiXCR, applied by TCRdb to the PCR reads, yields one record per CDR3 protein. The sample lists approximately 97,000 distinct CDR3 sequences; about half were seen once. Sequencing input: blood. The receptors stem from a male donor with acne.

The chain has TRBV28 and TRBJ2-7; the match to TRBD1 covers 9 bases. With 6 bases clipped from V and 6 bases from J, the junction kept 6 bases outside the gene matches. Per the germline V gene, CDR1 is MDHEN and CDR2 is SYDVKM. CDR3 length equals 13 residues. CDR3 coding DNA: TGTGCCAGCAGGAGACAGGGGGGCGGCGAGCAGTACTTC. Protein product: CASRRQGGGEQYF.

This clonotype was counted many times. J is TRBJ1-1 and V is TRBV4-3; D uncertain. Germline V lookup: CDR1 LGHNA, CDR2 YSLEER. Trimming removed 6 bases at V and 5 bases at J, with 7 bases between. The length of the CDR3 is 11 residues. CDR3 in amino acids: CASSWGTEAFF. In DNA, the CDR3 is TGCGCCAGCAGTTGGGGAACTGAAGCTTTCTTT.

The chain has TRBV24-1 and TRBJ2-2; the D call may be TRBD1 or TRBD2 (5 bases each). Germline CDR1 KGHDR, CDR2 SFDVKD. CDR3 size: 14 residues. V was cut by 0 bases and J by 9 bases, with 10 bases left in between. Written as DNA, the CDR3 is TGTGCCACCAGTGATTTGGAGGGGCCCCGGGAGCTGTTTTTT. The encoded protein is CATSDLEGPRELFF.

The chain recombines TRBV18 with TRBJ2-2, with no clear D. Germline CDR1 is KGHSH and CDR2 is LQKENI. Deletions cut 0 bases from V and 5 bases from J, with 7 bases between. The CDR3 sequence is 14 residues long. The CDR3 is CASSPPARTGELFF. The CDR3 nucleotides are TGTGCCAGCTCACCACCTGCGCGAACCGGGGAGCTGTTTTTT.

This clonotype has a count of ten or more. The V gene is TRBV20-1, the J gene TRBJ2-7; 11 bases align to TRBD2. The CDR3 runs 16 residues. J lost 7 bases, V lost 0 bases, and 11 bases had no gene match. Germline loops: CDR1 DFQATT, CDR2 SNEGSKA (reference sequence). The CDR3 loop reads CSARDVTSGRSGEQYF. CDR3 DNA: TGCAGTGCTAGAGATGTAACTAGCGGGAGATCGGGTGAGCAGTACTTC.

This clonotype has just a few counts. V is TRBV7-9 and J is TRBJ1-4; unclear D gene. With 4 bases removed from V and 7 bases from J, the gap between germline ends came to 10 bases. The CDR3 loop spans 13 amino acids. Germline V gives CDR1 SEHNR, CDR2 FQNEAQ (reference sequence). The CDR3 bases are TGTGCCAGCAGCTCTGCCCTATTTGAAAAACTGTTTTTT. Amino acid sequence: CASSSALFEKLFF.

In the case of this clonotype: One end of the junction fails to match germline, which may point to a read error. This chain uses TRBV4-1 with TRBJ2-2, with a possible D match to TRBD2 (5 bases). Germline values: CDR1 MGHRA, CDR2 YSYEKL. There are 16 residues in the CDR3. The CDR3 spells CASSERVGEGTGELFF. CDR3 bases: TGTGCCAGCAGCGAAAGGGTGGGAGAGGGCACCGGGGAGCTGTTTTTT.

This clonotype has a count of ten or more. This sequence joins TRBV11-2 and TRBJ1-1, with D unclear. V was trimmed by 10 bases and J by 5 bases, leaving 17 bases between them. The CDR3 extends over 13 amino acids. CDR1 and CDR2 from the germline V gene are SGHAT and FQNNGV. CDR3 nucleotides: TGTGCCACCCGGGTGTCAAGGGATACTGAAGCTTTCTTT. The encoded protein is CATRVSRDTEAFF. Supplemented by reference TRBV11-2 and TRBJ1-1, the full variable domain reads EAGVAQSPRYKIIEKRQSVAFWCNPISGHATLYWYQQILGQGPKLLIQFQNNGVVDDSQLPKDRFSAERLKGVDSTLKIQPAKLEDSAVYLCATRVSRDTEAFFGQGTRLTVV.

This clonotype is deemed large. CDR3 DNA: TGTGCCATCAGTGATAAACTAGTATACGAGCAGTACTTC. This encodes CAISDKLVYEQYF. The chain combines TRBV10-3 with TRBJ2-7, with D possibly matching TRBD2 (5 bases). This CDR3 is built from 13 residues. Germline CDR1 ENHRY, CDR2 SYGVKD. Trimming left V 3 bases short and J 4 bases short, with 10 bases between.

Regarding this clonotype: One junction end disagrees with the germline gene, perhaps due to a read error. The chain uses TRBV7-9 and TRBJ2-5; 9 positions match TRBD1. Looked up from germline, CDR1 is SEHNR and CDR2 is FQNEAQ (reference sequence). This CDR3 has 15 amino acids. Here the CDR3 DNA reads TGCGCCAGCAGCCAAGGACAGGGGTGGAAGGAGACCCAGTACTTC. Translation gives CASSQGQGWKETQYF. Drawing the rest from reference TRBV7-9 and TRBJ2-5, the complete variable domain is DTGVSQNPRHKITKRGQNVTFRCDPISEHNRLYWYRQTLGQGPEFLTYFQNEAQLEKSRLLSDRFSAERPKGSFSTLEIQRTEQGDSAMYLCASSQGQGWKETQYFGPGTRLLVL.

The chain links TRBV7-2 to TRBJ2-1, with 14 bases that match TRBD2. CDR1 is SGHTA and CDR2 is FQGNSA in the germline V gene. V lost 5 bases, J lost 8 bases, and 11 bases stayed unmatched. This CDR3 is 17 amino acids long. CDR3 in DNA: TGTGCCAGCAGCCTGGAGGGGACTAGCGGGAGAACCGATGAGCAGTTCTTC. This sequence encodes CASSLEGTSGRTDEQFF.

The chain couples TRBV6-1 to TRBJ2-3, with 10 bases fitting TRBD2. CDR1 and CDR2 from the germline V gene are MNHNS and SASEGT. The CDR3 runs 16 residues. V was pared by 4 bases and J by 0 bases, with 4 bases of the junction left unmatched. The CDR3 DNA reads as TGTGCCAGCAGTGGGGGGACTAGCGAGAGCACAGATACGCAGTATTTT. This translates into CASSGGTSESTDTQYF.

The chain couples TRBV12-3 or TRBV12-4 to TRBJ2-5; D not resolved. V was pared by 5 bases and J by 5 bases, with 9 bases between. The CDR3 sequence is 12 residues long. The CDR3 DNA is TGTGCCAGCAGTGAGGTCCCGGAGACCCAGTACTTC. This sequence encodes CASSEVPETQYF.

The gene calls are TRBV11-1 and TRBJ2-7; TRBD2 matches 12 bases. CDR1 SGHAT and CDR2 FQDESV come from the germline V gene (reference sequence). The CDR3 is 15 amino acids. The trim removed 7 bases at V and 3 bases at J, leaving 7 bases unmatched. CDR3 sequence (DNA): TGTGCCAGCACTCTAGCGGGAGGGATATACTACGAGCAGTACTTC. Translated, it gives CASTLAGGIYYEQYF.

In this sample, this clonotype is hyperexpanded. This sequence joins TRBV20-1 and TRBJ2-7, with TRBD2 matching over 13 bases. The CDR3 contains 17 residues. The V and J ends lost 0 bases and 4 bases, in that order; junction bases with no gene match: 9. Germline CDR1 reads DFQATT; CDR2 reads SNEGSKA (reference sequence). CDR3 DNA: TGCAGTGCTAGAGATGTAACTAGCGGGAGGGGCGTATACGAGCAGTACTTC. It encodes CSARDVTSGRGVYEQYF.

The rearrangement joins TRBV18 to TRBJ1-4, with D possibly being TRBD1 (6 bases). Trimming left V 4 bases short and J 3 bases short, with 12 bases between. Per the germline V gene, CDR1 is KGHSH and CDR2 is LQKENI. There are 15 residues in the CDR3. CDR3 DNA sequence: TGTGCCAGCTCACTCGCTACAGGGCCTAATGAAAAACTGTTTTTT. As protein: CASSLATGPNEKLFF.

This chain joins TRBV18 and TRBJ2-1; 9 bases are shared with TRBD2. Germline V gene sequence: CDR1 KGHSH, CDR2 LQKENI. This CDR3 region has 15 residues. Trimming removed 2 bases from V and 5 bases from J; junction bases left unmatched: 4. The CDR3 DNA reads as TGTGCCAGCTCACCAAAAATAGCGGGAGACAATGAGCAGTTCTTC. Its translation: CASSPKIAGDNEQFF.

The chain carries TRBV3-1 and TRBJ1-1, with unresolved D. Germline-derived CDR1 and CDR2 are LGHDT and YNNKEL (reference sequence). This CDR3 is 14 amino acids long. V lost 3 bases, J lost 4 bases, and 12 bases lay in between. CDR3 bases: TGTGCCAGCAGCCAGGGCGGAGGCAGCACTGAAGCTTTCTTT. Translation: CASSQGGGSTEAFF.